This TCR beta chain was sequenced in a study of shared clonotypes between healthy human individuals. On the study more broadly: Used for every donor were three CD4 naive, three CD4 memory, two CD8 naive and one CD8 memory plate. Study-wide results and caveats: Four donors had around 5% of their naive CD4 clonotypes in common. The study found lower generation probabilities in non-shared clonotypes than in those shared by all four donors.

CD45RO-negative cells were positively selected for CCR7, leaving out terminally differentiated effector memory CD45RA+ cells. The CDR3 runs to 14 residues. The V segment lost 5 bases and the J segment 1 base; nucleotides outside the gene matches: 4. Looked up from germline, CDR1 is MNHEY and CDR2 is SMNVEV (reference sequence). Some clones are missing from TCRdb's copy, which holds only in-frame ones; the method was immunoSEQ multiplex PCR. In the table there are roughly 2,000,000 clones, 93% of which are singletons. A word on this clone: What it binds is unknown. The sample contains more than one DNA sequence encoding this CDR3.

The chain uses TRBV27 and TRBJ2-7; 8 positions agree with TRBD1. The sample was naive CD8+ T cells from PBMCs. The TCR originated in a man aged 18 to 29 in good health. Some clones in this sample may be carry-over from other donors' samples. The CDR3 bases are TGTGCCAGCAGTCCGAGGACAGGGTCCTACGAGCAGTACTTC. It yields the protein CASSPRTGSYEQYF.